This is a list of T cell receptor beta chains from one sample in a study of control samples from healthy donors and cancer patients. TCRdb's table, derived via immunoSEQ multiplex PCR, lists solely in-frame clones and lacks some. Found here are around 85,000 clones, 94% of them singletons; the top ten hold 4.8%. The sequencing sample was made of blood. These receptors were collected from a woman between 18 and 30 years old in good health. Both conserved end residues are part of each CDR3.

V gene,CDR3 protein
TRBV27,CASSGLGSPLHF
TRBV7-2,CASSPYLLGDTQYF
TRBV20-1,CSAQGLYEQYF
TRBV5-6,CASSLQGDTQYF
TRBV7-9,CASSLRGAGHGGYTF
TRBV7-9,CASSPRGVTDTQYF
TRBV29-1,CSVSPRRGDANTGELFF
TRBV25-1,CASSLGQGTSIYF
TRBV4-1,CASSQVLGTEAFF
TRBV5-1,CASSSDSGVGETQYF
TRBV5-1,CASSLRGTTNEKLFF
TRBV7-9,CASSEPFNLNYGYTF